This TCR beta chain was recorded in a study of T cells in Graves' hyperthyroidism and ophthalmopathy. Study-level results: Clonotypes that were expanded in thyroid above 0.001 mostly appeared in blood too.

What was amplified from RNA transcripts were TCR beta CDR3 regions. Initially, a first-round RT-PCR of the TCR CDR3 employed the HTBI primer set. Using its own MiXCR run on the multiplex PCR reads, TCRdb lists one record per CDR3 protein. The sample holds over 300,000 distinct CDR3 sequences, around 14% seen once. Those patients with uncontrolled infection, other autoimmune disease, pregnancy or lactation were excluded. 10 ml of fresh peripheral blood supplied the PBMCs. CDR1 KGHDR and CDR2 SFDVKD come from the germline V gene. CDR3 length equals 14 residues. The ends were cut back, 4 bases at V and 2 bases at J, with 8 bases in the middle. A word on this clonotype: Its antigen is still unknown. Being one base from a much bigger clone, this may be a read error.

This sequence joins TRBV24-1 and TRBJ2-1; unclear D gene. The clonotype was recovered from a woman in her sixties with Graves' hyperthyroidism. Sequenced sample: blood. The CDR3 reads CATSDRVPYNEQFF. CDR3 in DNA: TGTGCCACCAGTGACCGTGTCCCCTACAATGAGCAGTTCTTC.